This T cell receptor (beta chain) was captured in a study of identifying expanded T cells in peripheral blood. In germline, CDR1 is MNHEY, CDR2 SMNVEV (reference sequence). The V and J ends lost 2 bases and 2 bases, in that order; junction bases with no gene match: 4. This CDR3 is 15 amino acids long. The data were produced by immunoSEQ multiplex PCR, yet TCRdb's version contains in-frame clones alone and is incomplete. The sample yields about 58,000 clones, around 90% seen once. Sequenced: blood. The clonotype comes from a person aged 18-69 years in good health. The rearrangement joins TRBV27 to TRBJ2-7; 9 bases are a match to TRBD1. This chain's CDR3 is CASSLTGTGPYEQYF. CDR3 sequence (DNA): TGTGCCAGCAGTTTAACAGGGACAGGGCCCTACGAGCAGTACTTC.